This entry describes one T cell receptor beta chain. As yet, its antigen is unknown. Unique molecular identifiers were incorporated during preparation of the TCRbeta library. Each CDR3 protein is one row after TCRdb ran MiXCR on the PCR reads. The sample has about 500,000 distinct CDR3 sequences; 11% are singletons. The source of the sample is a study of T-cell reconstitution after alpha-beta-depleted transplantation in children. Study-wide points: The authors attributed T-cell counts and diversity one year after transplant mostly to newly produced T cells. There were reportedly several hundred expanded graft clones from which alpha-beta T cells came about two months after transplant. TCRbeta diversity was high at day 60 in some patients (a result of surviving recipient T cells and thymic progenitors).

The germline V gene has CDR1 SGHNT and CDR2 YYREEE (reference sequence). V was clipped by 3 bases and J by 5 bases, with 11 bases between them. The length of the CDR3 is 13 residues. The receptor was derived from a female patient between 2 and 10 years old who had a stem cell transplant for aplastic anemia, so the T cells may come from the graft donor. The sample was PBMCs, mostly from graft donor cells, taken 180 days after TCRalphabeta/CD19-depleted stem cell transplant. This sequence joins TRBV5-4 and TRBJ1-1; the D is unclear. DNA of the CDR3: TGTGCCAGCAGCTATTGGCTGAGGACTGAAGCTTTCTTT. It specifies CASSYWLRTEAFF. The full variable domain, in which reference TRBV5-4 and TRBJ1-1 provide the parts outside the CDR3, is ETGVTQSPTHLIKTRGQQVTLRCSSQSGHNTVSWYQQALGQGPQFIFQYYREEENGRGNFPPRFSGLQFPNYSSELNVNALELDDSALYLCASSYWLRTEAFFGQGTRLTVV.